A selection of T cell receptor beta chains follows, all from one sample in a study of blood T cell repertoires in COVID-19. Sequencing was performed with immunoSEQ multiplex PCR; in TCRdb, only in-frame clones are kept and a portion is missing. Of some 85,000 clones listed, 78% are singletons. Material for sequencing was peripheral blood. The receptors were sampled from an older man with COVID-19, enrolled during active disease. The CDR3 runs from the conserved cysteine through the conserved F or W.

J: TRBJ2-1
V: TRBV6-5
CDR3: CASSYFQGGYNEQFF

J: TRBJ1-1
V: TRBV5-5
CDR3: CASSPEYRGFTEAFF

J: TRBJ2-2
V: TRBV7-3
CDR3: CASSLVRQIDVQPGELFF

J: TRBJ2-1
V: TRBV29-1
CDR3: CSVAQGANEQFF

J: TRBJ2-7
V: TRBV28
CDR3: CASNPSGRAGNSGEQYF

J: TRBJ1-5
V: TRBV6-6
CDR3: CASSYSGTGGNQPQHF

J: TRBJ2-1
V: TRBV7-2
CDR3: CASSLVASGGKQFF

J: TRBJ1-5
V: TRBV28
CDR3: CASRLPTGPQPQHF

J: TRBJ1-1
V: TRBV10-3
CDR3: CAISRQGMDTEAFF

J: TRBJ1-2
V: TRBV12-3/TRBV12-4
CDR3: CASSGGQYGYTF

J: TRBJ1-5
V: TRBV30
CDR3: CAWSAATGVSNQPQHF

J: TRBJ1-1
V: TRBV12-2
CDR3: CASRAPNVSAFF

J: TRBJ1-6
V: TRBV5-4
CDR3: CASSLDRDNSPLHF

J: TRBJ1-1
V: TRBV5-1
CDR3: CASKEGAQNTEAFF

J: TRBJ1-1
V: TRBV19
CDR3: CASSPGQKNTEAFF

J: TRBJ1-2
V: TRBV5-1
CDR3: CASSLEVTASYGYTF

J: TRBJ1-3
V: TRBV4-2
CDR3: CASSQPQGRSGNTIYF

J: TRBJ2-1
V: TRBV6-6
CDR3: CASSPYPRGGIADEQFF

J: TRBJ1-5
V: TRBV12-3/TRBV12-4
CDR3: CASSLTGNQPQHF

J: TRBJ1-2
V: TRBV3-1/TRBV3-2
CDR3: CASSQPPDTLGYTF

J: TRBJ1-1
V: TRBV5-1
CDR3: CASSLVGVGTEAFF

J: TRBJ2-5
V: TRBV5-6
CDR3: CASSSIAGPAGETQYF

J: TRBJ2-3
V: TRBV7-2
CDR3: CASSLRTSGRVSTDTQYF

J: TRBJ2-3
V: TRBV6-4
CDR3: CASRRQGASTDTQYF

J: TRBJ2-3
V: TRBV27
CDR3: CASPLGGPSTDTQYF

J: TRBJ1-2
V: TRBV5-1
CDR3: CASSRDGGDYGYTF

J: TRBJ1-1
V: TRBV5-8
CDR3: CASSRRTGATTEAFF

J: TRBJ1-6
V: TRBV5-4
CDR3: CASSRRDSNSPLHF

J: TRBJ2-3
V: TRBV2
CDR3: CASSAQTDTQYF

J: TRBJ1-5
V: TRBV7-2
CDR3: CASSFAADQPQHF

J: TRBJ2-1
V: TRBV6-2/TRBV6-3
CDR3: CASSSGRSNEQFF

J: TRBJ1-1
V: TRBV19
CDR3: CASSNGGTEAFF

J: TRBJ1-2
V: TRBV6-2/TRBV6-3
CDR3: CASSYSQIIYGYTF

J: TRBJ2-1
V: TRBV4-3
CDR3: CASSQDWNTGRGEQFF

J: TRBJ2-2
V: TRBV5-6
CDR3: CASSLARGGTGELFF

J: TRBJ2-6
V: TRBV6-2/TRBV6-3
CDR3: CASSDTGTSVFGANVLTF

J: TRBJ2-2
V: TRBV5-1
CDR3: CASSLEAGVHGELFF

J: TRBJ1-5
V: TRBV3-1/TRBV3-2
CDR3: CASSQLRVGQPQHF

J: TRBJ2-2
V: TRBV7-6
CDR3: CASGPVPNTGELFF

J: TRBJ1-1
V: TRBV19
CDR3: CASNLDRGTEAFF